Given below is one T cell receptor beta chain in context. This CDR3 is 14 amino acids long. V lost 0 bases and J 0 bases, leaving 5 bases between the germline ends. CDR1 and CDR2 (germline): SGHAT, FQDESV (reference sequence). This specimen belongs to a study of shared clonotypes between healthy human individuals. TCRdb's table, derived via immunoSEQ multiplex PCR, lists solely in-frame clones and lacks some. The data hold fewer than 600,000 clones, with roughly 72% observed a single time. The TCR was taken from a middle-aged woman in good health. Some clones in this sample may be carry-over from other donors' samples. The V call is TRBV11-1, the J call TRBJ1-1, with D possibly TRBD1 on 5 matching bases. The sequenced sample was PBMCs. The CDR3 DNA follows: TGTGCCAGCAGCTTAGCGGGGGTGAACACTGAAGCTTTCTTT. This translates into CASSLAGVNTEAFF.